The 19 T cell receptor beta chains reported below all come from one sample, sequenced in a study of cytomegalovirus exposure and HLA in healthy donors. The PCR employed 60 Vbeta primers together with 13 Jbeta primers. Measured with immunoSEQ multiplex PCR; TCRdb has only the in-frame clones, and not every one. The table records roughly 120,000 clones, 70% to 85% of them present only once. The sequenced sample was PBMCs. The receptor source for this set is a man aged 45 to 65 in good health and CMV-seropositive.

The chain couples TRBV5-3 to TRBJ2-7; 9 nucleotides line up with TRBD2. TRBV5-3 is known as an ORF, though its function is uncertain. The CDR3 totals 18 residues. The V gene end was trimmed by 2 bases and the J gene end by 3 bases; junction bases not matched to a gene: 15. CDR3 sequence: CARSFEWSKRGVNYEQYF. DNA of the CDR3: TGTGCCAGAAGCTTCGAGTGGTCGAAGCGGGGGGTCAACTACGAGCAGTACTTC.

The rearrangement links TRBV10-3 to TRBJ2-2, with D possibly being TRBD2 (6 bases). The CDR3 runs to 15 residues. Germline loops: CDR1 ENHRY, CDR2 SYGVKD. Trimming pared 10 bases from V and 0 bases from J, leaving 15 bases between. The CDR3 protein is CATLSPGANTGELFF. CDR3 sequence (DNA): TGTGCCACCCTATCCCCGGGAGCGAACACCGGGGAGCTGTTTTTT.

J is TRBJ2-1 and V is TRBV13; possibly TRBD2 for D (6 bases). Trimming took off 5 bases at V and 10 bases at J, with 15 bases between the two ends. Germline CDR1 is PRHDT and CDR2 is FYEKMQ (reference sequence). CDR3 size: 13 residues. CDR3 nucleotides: TGTGCCAGCAGCCCTGGCGGGGCACCCGAGCAGTTCTTC. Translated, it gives CASSPGGAPEQFF. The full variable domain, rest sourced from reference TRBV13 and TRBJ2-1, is AAGVIQSPRHLIKEKRETATLKCYPIPRHDTVYWYQQGPGQDPQFLISFYEKMQSDKGSIPDRFSAQQFSDYHSELNMSSLELGDSALYFCASSPGGAPEQFFGPGTRLTVL.

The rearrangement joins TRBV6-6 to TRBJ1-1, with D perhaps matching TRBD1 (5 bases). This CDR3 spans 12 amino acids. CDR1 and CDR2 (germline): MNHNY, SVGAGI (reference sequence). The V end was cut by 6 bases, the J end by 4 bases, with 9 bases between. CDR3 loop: CASRQVGTEAFF. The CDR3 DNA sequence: TGTGCCAGCAGACAGGTGGGCACTGAAGCTTTCTTT.

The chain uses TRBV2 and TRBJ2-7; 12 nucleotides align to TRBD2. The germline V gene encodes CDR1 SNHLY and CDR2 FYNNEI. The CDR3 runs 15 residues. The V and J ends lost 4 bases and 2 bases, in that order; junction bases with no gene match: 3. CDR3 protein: CASSVLAGGPYEQYF. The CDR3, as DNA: TGTGCCAGCAGTGTTCTAGCGGGAGGGCCCTACGAGCAGTACTTC.

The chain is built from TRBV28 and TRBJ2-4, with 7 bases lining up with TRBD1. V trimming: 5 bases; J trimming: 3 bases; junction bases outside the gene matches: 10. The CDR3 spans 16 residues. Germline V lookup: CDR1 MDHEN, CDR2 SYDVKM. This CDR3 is CASSGQEYMSKNIQYF. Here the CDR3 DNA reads TGTGCCAGCAGTGGACAGGAGTATATGAGCAAAAACATTCAGTACTTC.

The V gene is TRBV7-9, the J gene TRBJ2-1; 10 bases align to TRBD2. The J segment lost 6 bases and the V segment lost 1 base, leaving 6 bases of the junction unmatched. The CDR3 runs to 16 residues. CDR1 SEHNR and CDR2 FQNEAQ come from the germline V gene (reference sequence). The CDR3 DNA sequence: TGTGCCAGCAGCTTAGTGGCCCTAGCGGGAGTCAATGAGCAGTTCTTC. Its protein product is CASSLVALAGVNEQFF.

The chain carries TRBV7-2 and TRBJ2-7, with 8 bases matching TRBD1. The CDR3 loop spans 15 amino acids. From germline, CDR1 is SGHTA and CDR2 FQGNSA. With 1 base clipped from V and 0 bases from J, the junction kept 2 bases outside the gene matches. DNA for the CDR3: TGTGCCAGCAGCTTAGGGGGACAGGTCTCCTACGAGCAGTACTTC. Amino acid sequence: CASSLGGQVSYEQYF.

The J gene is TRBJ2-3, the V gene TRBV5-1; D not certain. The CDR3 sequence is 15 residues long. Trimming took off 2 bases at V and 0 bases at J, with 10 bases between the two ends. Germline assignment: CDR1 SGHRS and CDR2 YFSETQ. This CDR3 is CASSLTYSSTDTQYF. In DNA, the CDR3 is TGCGCCAGCAGCTTAACGTACTCTAGCACAGATACGCAGTATTTT.

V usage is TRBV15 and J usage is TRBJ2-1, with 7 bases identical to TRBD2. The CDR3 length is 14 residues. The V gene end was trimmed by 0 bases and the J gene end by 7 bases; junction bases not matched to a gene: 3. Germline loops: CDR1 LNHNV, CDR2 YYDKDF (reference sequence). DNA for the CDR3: TGTGCCACCAGCAGAGATGGGGGAGGGAATGAGCAGTTCTTC. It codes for CATSRDGGGNEQFF.

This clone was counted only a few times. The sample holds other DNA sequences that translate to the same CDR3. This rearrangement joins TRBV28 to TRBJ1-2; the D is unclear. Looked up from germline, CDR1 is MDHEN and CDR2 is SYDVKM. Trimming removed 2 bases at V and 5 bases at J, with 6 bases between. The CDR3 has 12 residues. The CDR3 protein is CASSLGGYGYTF. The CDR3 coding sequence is TGTGCCAGCAGTTTAGGCGGGTATGGCTACACCTTC.

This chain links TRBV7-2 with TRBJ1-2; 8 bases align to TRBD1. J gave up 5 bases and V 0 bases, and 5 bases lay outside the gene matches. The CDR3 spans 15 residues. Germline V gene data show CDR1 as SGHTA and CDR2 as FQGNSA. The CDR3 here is CASSLAYGTGYGYTF. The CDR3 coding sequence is TGTGCCAGCAGCTTAGCATATGGGACAGGTTATGGCTACACCTTC.

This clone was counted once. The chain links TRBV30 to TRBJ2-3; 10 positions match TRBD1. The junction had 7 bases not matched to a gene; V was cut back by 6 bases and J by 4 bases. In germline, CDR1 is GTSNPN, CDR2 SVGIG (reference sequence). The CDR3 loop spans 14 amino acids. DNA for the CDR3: TGTGCCTGCCCCGGGACAGGGGATGCAGATACGCAGTATTTT. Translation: CACPGTGDADTQYF.

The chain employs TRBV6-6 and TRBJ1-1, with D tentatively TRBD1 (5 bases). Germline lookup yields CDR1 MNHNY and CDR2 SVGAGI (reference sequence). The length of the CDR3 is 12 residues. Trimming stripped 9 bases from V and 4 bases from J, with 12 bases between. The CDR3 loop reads CASAKRGTEAFF. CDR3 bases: TGTGCCAGTGCTAAAAGGGGCACTGAAGCTTTCTTT.

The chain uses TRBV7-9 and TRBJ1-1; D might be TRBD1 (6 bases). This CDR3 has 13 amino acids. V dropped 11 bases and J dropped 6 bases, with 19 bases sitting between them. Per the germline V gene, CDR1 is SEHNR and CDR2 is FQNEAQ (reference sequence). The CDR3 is CAVDTGFGAEAFF. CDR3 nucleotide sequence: TGTGCCGTTGATACAGGGTTTGGAGCTGAAGCTTTCTTT.

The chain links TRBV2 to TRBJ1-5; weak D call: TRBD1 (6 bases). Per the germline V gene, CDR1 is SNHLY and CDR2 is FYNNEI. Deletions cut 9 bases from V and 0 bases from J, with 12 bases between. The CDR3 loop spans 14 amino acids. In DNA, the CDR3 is TGTGCCAGTGACAGGAGCTATAGCAATCAGCCCCAGCATTTT. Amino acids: CASDRSYSNQPQHF.

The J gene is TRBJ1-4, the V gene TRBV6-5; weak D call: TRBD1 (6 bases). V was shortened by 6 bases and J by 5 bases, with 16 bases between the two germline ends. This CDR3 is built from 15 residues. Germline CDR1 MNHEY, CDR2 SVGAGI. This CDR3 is CASRPSGHQNEKLFF. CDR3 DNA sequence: TGTGCCAGCAGGCCGTCGGGACACCAAAATGAAAAACTGTTTTTT.

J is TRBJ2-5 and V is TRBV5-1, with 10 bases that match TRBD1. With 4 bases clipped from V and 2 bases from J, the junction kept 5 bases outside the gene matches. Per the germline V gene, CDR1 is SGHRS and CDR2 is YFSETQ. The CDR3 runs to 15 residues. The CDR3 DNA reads TGCGCCAGCAGCGGAGGGACAGGGGCGCAAGAGACCCAGTACTTC. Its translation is CASSGGTGAQETQYF.

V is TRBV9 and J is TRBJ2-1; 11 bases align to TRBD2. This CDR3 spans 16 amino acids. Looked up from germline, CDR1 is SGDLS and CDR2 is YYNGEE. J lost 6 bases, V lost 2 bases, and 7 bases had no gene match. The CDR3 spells CASSVVAGGPLNEQFF. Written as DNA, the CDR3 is TGTGCCAGCAGCGTCGTAGCGGGAGGGCCCCTCAATGAGCAGTTCTTC. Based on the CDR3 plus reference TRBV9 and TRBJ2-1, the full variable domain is DSGVTQTPKHLITATGQRVTLRCSPRSGDLSVYWYQQSLDQGLQFLIQYYNGEERAKGNILERFSAQQFPDLHSELNLSSLELGDSALYFCASSVVAGGPLNEQFFGPGTRLTVL.